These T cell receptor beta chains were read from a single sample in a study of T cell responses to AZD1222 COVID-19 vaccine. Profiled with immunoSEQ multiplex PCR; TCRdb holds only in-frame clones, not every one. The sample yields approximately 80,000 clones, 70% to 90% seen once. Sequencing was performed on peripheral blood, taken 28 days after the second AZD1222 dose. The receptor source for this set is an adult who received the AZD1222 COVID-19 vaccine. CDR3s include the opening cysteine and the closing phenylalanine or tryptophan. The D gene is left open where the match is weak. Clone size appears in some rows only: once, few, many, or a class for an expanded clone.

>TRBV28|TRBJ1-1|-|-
TGTGCCAGCAGTTTGGGACACCTGAACACTGAAGCTTTCTTT
CASSLGHLNTEAFF
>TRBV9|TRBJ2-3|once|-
TGTGCCAGCAGCGTAACAGGGATCCCAGATACGCAGTATTTT
CASSVTGIPDTQYF
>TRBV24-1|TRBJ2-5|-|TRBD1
TGTGCCACCACAGAGGGACAGGCTCAAGAGACCCAGTACTTC
CATTEGQAQETQYF
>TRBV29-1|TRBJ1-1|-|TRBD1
TGCAGCGTCTTCGACAGGGAGAACACTGAAGCTTTCTTT
CSVFDRENTEAFF
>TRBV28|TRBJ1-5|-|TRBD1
TGTGCCAGCAGTTCGGGGACAGGGGTGGAAGGTCAGCCCCAGCATTTT
CASSSGTGVEGQPQHF
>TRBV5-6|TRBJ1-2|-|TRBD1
TGTGCCAGCAGCCCGACGACAGGGGGCGCCTGGAGTGGCTACACCTTC
CASSPTTGGAWSGYTF
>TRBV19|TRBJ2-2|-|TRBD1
TGTGCCAGTAGCGCCGACAGGGCCACCGGGGAGCTGTTTTTT
CASSADRATGELFF
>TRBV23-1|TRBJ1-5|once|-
TGCGCCAGCAGTCAAGAAGAGAGAAATCCAAATAGCAATCAGCCCCAGCATTTT
CASSQEERNPNSNQPQHF
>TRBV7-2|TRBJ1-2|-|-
TGTGCCAGCAGCTCCCGGGACAAAAGAGTCTATGGCTACACCTTC
CASSSRDKRVYGYTF
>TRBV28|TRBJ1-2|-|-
TGTGCCAGCAGACCAGGACAGTACTATGGCTACACCTTC
CASRPGQYYGYTF